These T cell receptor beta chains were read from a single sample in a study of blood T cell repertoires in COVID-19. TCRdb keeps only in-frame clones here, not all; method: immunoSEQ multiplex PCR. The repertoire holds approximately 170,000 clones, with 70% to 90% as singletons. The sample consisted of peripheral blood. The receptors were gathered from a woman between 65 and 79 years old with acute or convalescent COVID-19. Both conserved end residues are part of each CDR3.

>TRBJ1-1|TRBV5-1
CASSLTGDEAFF
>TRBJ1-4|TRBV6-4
CASSDLAGNKLFF
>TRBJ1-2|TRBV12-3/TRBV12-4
CASSPRGDYGYTF
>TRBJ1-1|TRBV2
CASIMTGGYGEAFF
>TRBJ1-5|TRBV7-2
CANYEESNQPQHF
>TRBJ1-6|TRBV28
CASSFFPPDNSPLHF
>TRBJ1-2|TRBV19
CASSSDRVSYGYTF
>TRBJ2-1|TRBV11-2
CASSWTSGSSYNEQFF
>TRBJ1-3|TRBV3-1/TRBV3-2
CASSPGTTGNTIYF
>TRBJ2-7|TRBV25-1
CASTGYEQYF
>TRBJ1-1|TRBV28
CASSSGQRASTEAFF
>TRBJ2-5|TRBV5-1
CASSLAGTSGETQYF
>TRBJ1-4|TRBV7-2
CASSVGQGSEKLFF
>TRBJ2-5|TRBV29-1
CSVDYTAAGETQYF
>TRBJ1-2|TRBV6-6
CASSLGLDYGYTF
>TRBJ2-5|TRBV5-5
CASSLLTGTSWETQYF
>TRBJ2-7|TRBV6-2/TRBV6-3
CASSPQGRGDEQYF
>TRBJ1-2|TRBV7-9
CASSLAGGSANYGYTF
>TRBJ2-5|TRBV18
CASSPPKGGQETQYF
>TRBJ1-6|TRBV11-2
CASSLEPQGNSPLHF
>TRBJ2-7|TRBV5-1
CASSLGLLDFEQYF
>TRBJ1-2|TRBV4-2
CASSQIDRGYTF
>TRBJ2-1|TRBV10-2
CATHISPGQRNNEQFF
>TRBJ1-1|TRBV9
CASSKWSGPGNTEAFF
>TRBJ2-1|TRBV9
CASSVSQGLSPEQFF
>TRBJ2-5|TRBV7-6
CASSLGGSYETQYF
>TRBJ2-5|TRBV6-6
CASSYTSGSGETQYF
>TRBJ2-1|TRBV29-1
CSARTGYVDEQFF
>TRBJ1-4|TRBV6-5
CASSYLNPGNGEKLFF
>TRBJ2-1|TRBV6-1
CASSEAPSGIYNEQFF
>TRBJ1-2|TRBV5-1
CASSLGSGRYGYTF
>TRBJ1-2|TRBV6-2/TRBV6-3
CASSLQGARYGYTF
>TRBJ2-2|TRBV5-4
CASSEQGTGELFF
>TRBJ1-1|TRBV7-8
CASSYTENTEAFF
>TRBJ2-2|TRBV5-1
CASSGPEGTGELFF
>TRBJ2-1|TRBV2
CASRRGTSGRESWNEQFF
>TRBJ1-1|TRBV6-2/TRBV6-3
CASSYSPGQKQGVTEAFF
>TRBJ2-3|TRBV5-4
CASSLRGSTDTQYF
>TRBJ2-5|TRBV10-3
CAISRDKETQYF
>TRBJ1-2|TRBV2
CARNRQVLYGYTF
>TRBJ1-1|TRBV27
CASSFNGAEAFF
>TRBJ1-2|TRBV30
CASPGQVYGYTF
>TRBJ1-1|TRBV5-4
CASSFTGGTEAFF
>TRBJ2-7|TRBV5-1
CASSLVTGSSYEQYF
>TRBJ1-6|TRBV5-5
CASSLDNRPRGNSPLHF
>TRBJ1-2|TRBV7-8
CASSLERRGGYGYTF
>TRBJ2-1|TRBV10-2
CASTTSGYNEQFF
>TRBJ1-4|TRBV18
CASSSGQGGEKLFF
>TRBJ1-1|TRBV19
CASSIGRVSAEAFF
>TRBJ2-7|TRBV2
CASSEGGNVQYF
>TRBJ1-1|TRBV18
CASSPRGGDTEAFF
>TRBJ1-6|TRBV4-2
CASSQVQGPNSPLHF
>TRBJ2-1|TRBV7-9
CASSLNSGVGLAGENEQFF
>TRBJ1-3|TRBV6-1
CASSEQGSGNTIYF